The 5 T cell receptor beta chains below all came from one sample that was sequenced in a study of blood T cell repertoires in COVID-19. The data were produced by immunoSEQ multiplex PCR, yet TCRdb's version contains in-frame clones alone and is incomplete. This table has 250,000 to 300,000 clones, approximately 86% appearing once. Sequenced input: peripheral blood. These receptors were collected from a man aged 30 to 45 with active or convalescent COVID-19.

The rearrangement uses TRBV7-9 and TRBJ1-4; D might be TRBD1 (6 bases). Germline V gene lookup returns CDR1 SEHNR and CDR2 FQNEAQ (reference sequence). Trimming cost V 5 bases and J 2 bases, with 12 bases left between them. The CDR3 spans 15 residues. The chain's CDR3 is CASSGYRDTNEKLFF. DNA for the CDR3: TGTGCCAGCAGCGGCTACAGGGACACTAATGAAAAACTGTTTTTT.

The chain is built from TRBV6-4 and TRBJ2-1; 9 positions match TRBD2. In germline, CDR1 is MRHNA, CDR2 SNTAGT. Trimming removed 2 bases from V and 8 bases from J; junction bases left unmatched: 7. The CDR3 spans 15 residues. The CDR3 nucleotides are TGTGCCAGCAGTGACCACGGGACTAGCTGGGATGAGCAGTTCTTC. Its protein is CASSDHGTSWDEQFF.

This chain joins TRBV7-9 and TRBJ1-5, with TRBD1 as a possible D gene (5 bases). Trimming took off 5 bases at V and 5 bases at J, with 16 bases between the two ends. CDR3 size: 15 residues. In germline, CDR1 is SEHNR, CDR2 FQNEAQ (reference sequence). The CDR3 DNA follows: TGTGCCAGCAGCCTCATGGGGGGGGTGGATCAGCCCCAGCATTTT. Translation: CASSLMGGVDQPQHF. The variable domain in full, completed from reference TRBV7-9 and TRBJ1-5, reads DTGVSQNPRHKITKRGQNVTFRCDPISEHNRLYWYRQTLGQGPEFLTYFQNEAQLEKSRLLSDRFSAERPKGSFSTLEIQRTEQGDSAMYLCASSLMGGVDQPQHFGDGTRLSIL.

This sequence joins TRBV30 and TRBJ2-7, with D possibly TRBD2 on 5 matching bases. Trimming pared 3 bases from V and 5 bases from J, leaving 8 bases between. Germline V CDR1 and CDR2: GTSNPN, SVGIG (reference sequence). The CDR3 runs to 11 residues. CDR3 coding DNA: TGTGCCTGGAGCCCTAGCAACGAGCAGTACTTC. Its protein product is CAWSPSNEQYF.

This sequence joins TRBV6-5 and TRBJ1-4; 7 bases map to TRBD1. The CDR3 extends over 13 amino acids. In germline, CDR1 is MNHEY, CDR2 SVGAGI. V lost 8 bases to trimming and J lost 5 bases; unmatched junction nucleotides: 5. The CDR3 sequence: CASRDSQNEKLFF. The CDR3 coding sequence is TGTGCCAGCCGGGACAGCCAGAATGAAAAACTGTTTTTT.